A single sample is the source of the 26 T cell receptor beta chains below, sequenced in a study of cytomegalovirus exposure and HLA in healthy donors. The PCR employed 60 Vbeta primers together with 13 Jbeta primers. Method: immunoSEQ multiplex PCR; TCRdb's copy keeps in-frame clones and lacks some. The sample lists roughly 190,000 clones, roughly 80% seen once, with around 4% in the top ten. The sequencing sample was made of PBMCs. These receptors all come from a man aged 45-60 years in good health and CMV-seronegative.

The DNA of the CDR3 is TGTGCCAGCACCACCGTGGAGGGGGCTCCCCACGAGCAGTACTTC. This translates into CASTTVEGAPHEQYF. V gene TRBV6-6 combines with J gene TRBJ2-7; the D gene is possibly TRBD1 (7 bases). V lost 7 bases and J 5 bases, leaving 21 bases between the germline ends. Germline loops: CDR1 MNHNY, CDR2 SVGAGI (reference sequence). The CDR3 runs 15 residues.

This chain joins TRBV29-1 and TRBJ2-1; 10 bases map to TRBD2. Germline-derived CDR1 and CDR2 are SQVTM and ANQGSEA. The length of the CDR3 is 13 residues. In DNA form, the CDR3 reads TGCAGAATTAGCGGGGGGTCCTACAATGAGCAGTTCTTC. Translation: CRISGGSYNEQFF.

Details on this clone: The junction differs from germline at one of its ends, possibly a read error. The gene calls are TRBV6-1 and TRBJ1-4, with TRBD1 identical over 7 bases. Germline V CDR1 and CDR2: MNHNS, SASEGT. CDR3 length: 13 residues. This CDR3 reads CASSEERDSRRIF. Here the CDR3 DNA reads TGTGCCAGCAGTGAAGAAAGGGACAGCAGGAGGATTTTT.

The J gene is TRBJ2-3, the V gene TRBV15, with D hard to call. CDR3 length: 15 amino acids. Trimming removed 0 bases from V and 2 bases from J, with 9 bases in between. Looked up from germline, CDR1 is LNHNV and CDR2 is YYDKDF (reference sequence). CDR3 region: CATSRDRGATDTQYF. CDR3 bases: TGTGCCACCAGCAGAGATAGAGGTGCCACAGATACGCAGTATTTT.

CDR3 loop: CASSPDRAYEQYF. DNA of the CDR3: TGCGCCAGCAGCCCTGACAGGGCGTACGAGCAGTACTTC. This sequence joins TRBV4-1 and TRBJ2-7, with 7 bases aligning to TRBD1. The CDR3 loop spans 13 amino acids. CDR1 is MGHRA, CDR2 YSYEKL, per germline. V was clipped by 4 bases and J by 4 bases; unmatched bases: 4.

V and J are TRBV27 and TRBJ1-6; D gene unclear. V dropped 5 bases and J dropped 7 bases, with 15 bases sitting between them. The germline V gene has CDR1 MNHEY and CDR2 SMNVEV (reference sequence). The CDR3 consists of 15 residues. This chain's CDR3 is CASSTRYPQNSPLHF. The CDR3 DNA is TGTGCCAGCAGTACTAGGTACCCTCAAAATTCACCCCTCCACTTT.

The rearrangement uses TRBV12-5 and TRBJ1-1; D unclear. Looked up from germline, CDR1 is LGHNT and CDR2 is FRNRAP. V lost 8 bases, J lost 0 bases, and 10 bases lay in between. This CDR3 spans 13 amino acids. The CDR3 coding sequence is TGTGCTAGTATGAACAGCATGAACACTGAAGCTTTCTTT. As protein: CASMNSMNTEAFF.

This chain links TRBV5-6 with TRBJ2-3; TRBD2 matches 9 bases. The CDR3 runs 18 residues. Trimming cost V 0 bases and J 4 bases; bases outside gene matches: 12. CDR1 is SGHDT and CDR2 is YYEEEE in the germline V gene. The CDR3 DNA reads TGTGCCAGCAGCTTGGATCTCTCGCGGGGGGGCCGAGCAGATACGCAGTATTTT. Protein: CASSLDLSRGGRADTQYF.

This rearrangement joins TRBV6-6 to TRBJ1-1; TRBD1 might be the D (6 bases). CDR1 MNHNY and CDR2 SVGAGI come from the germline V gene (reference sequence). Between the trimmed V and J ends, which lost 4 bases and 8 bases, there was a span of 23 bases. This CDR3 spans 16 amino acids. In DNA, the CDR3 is TGTGCCAGCAGTTTCGTACCGACAGGTCTTAGAGGGGAAGCTTTCTTT. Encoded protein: CASSFVPTGLRGEAFF.

DNA of the CDR3: TGCGCCAGCAGCCAAGGACAGGCGGTGGAGACCCAGTACTTC. Amino acid sequence: CASSQGQAVETQYF. The J gene is TRBJ2-5, the V gene TRBV4-3, with D possibly TRBD1 on 6 matching bases. The V and J ends lost 1 base and 5 bases respectively, with 11 bases between them. CDR1 and CDR2 from the germline V gene are LGHNA and YSLEER. The CDR3 is 14 residues long.

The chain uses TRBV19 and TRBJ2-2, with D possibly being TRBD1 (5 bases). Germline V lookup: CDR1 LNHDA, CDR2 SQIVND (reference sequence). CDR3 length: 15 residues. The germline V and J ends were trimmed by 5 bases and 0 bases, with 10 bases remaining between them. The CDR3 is CASSLGQANTGELFF. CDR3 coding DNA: TGTGCCAGTAGTCTCGGACAAGCGAACACCGGGGAGCTGTTTTTT.

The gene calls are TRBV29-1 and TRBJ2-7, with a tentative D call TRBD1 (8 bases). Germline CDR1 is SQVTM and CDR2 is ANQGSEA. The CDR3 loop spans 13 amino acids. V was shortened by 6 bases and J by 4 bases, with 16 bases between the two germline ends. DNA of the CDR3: TGCAGCGTGGGGGGGGACAGGAGGTACGAGCAGTACTTC. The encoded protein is CSVGGDRRYEQYF.

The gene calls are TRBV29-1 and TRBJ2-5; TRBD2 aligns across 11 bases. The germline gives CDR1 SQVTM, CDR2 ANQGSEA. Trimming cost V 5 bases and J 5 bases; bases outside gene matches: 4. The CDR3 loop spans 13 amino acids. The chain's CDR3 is CSVQTSGGETQYF. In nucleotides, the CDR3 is TGCAGCGTTCAAACTAGCGGGGGTGAGACCCAGTACTTC.

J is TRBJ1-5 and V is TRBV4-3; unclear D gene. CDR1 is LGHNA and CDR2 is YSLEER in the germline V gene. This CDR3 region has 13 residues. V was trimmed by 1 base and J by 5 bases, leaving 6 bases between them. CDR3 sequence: CASSQAVYQPQHF. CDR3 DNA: TGCGCCAGCAGCCAAGCGGTTTATCAGCCCCAGCATTTT.

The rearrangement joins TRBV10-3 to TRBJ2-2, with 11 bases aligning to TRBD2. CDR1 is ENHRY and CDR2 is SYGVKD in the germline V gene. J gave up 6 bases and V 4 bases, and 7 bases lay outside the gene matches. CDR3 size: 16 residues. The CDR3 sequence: CAISVGLAGGAGELFF. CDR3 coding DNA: TGTGCCATCAGTGTTGGACTAGCGGGCGGAGCCGGGGAGCTGTTTTTT.

CDR3 in DNA: TGCGCCAGCCCCCGGGACAGGGTCTACGAGCAGTACTTC. It codes for CASPRDRVYEQYF. The chain is built from TRBV10-1 and TRBJ2-7; 9 bases line up with TRBD1. Germline loops: CDR1 WNHNN, CDR2 SYGVQD (reference sequence). This CDR3 is 13 amino acids long. The trim removed 8 bases at V and 3 bases at J, leaving 5 bases unmatched.

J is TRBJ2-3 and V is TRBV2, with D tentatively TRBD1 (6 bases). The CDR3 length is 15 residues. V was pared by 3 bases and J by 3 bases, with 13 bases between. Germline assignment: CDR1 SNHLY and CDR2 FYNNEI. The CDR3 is CASSDHRVGTDTQYF. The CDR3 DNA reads TGTGCCAGCAGTGACCACAGGGTTGGTACAGATACGCAGTATTTT.

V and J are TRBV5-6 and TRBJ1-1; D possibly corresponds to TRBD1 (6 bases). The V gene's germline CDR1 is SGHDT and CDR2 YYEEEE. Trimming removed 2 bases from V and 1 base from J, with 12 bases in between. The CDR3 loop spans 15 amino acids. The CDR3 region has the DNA TGTGCCAGCAGCTTAAAAGGACAGCGGAACACTGAAGCTTTCTTT. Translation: CASSLKGQRNTEAFF. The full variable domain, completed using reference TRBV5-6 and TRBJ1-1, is DAGVTQSPTHLIKTRGQQVTLRCSPKSGHDTVSWYQQALGQGPQFIFQYYEEEERQRGNFPDRFSGHQFPNYSSELNVNALLLGDSALYLCASSLKGQRNTEAFFGQGTRLTVV.

CDR3 sequence: CASSVRRGTDTQYF. The CDR3 DNA follows: TGTGCCAGCAGTGTAAGGCGGGGTACAGATACGCAGTATTTT. The chain couples TRBV2 to TRBJ2-3; TRBD2 is a possible D gene (6 bases). The CDR3 consists of 14 residues. In germline, CDR1 is SNHLY, CDR2 FYNNEI. Deletions cut 4 bases from V and 3 bases from J, with 11 bases between.

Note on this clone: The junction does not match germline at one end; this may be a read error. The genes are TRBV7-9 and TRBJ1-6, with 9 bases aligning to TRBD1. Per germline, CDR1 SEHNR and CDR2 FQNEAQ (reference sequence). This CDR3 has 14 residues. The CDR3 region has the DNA TGTTCCAGCAGCCCAACAGGGGGCTATTCACCCCTCCACTTT. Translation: CSSSPTGGYSPLHF.

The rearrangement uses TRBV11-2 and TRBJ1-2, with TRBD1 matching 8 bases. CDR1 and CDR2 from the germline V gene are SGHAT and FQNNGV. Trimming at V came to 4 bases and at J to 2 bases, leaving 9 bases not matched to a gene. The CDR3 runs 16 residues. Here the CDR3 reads CASSSGTGDRNYGYTF. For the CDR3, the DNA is TGTGCCAGCAGCTCCGGAACAGGGGACAGGAACTATGGCTACACCTTC.

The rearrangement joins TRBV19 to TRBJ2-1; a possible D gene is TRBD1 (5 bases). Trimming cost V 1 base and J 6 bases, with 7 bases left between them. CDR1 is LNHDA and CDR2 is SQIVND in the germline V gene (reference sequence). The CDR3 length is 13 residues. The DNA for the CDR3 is TGTGCCAGTAGTATAGTAGGGGCCAATGAGCAGTTCTTC. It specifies CASSIVGANEQFF.

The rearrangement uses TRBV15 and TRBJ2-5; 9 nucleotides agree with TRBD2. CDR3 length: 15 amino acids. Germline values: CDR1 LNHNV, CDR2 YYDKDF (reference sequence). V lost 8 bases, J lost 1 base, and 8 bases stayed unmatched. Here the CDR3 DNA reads TGTGCCACCCGGCGGGAGGGGGGGTCCCAAGAGACCCAGTACTTC. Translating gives CATRREGGSQETQYF.

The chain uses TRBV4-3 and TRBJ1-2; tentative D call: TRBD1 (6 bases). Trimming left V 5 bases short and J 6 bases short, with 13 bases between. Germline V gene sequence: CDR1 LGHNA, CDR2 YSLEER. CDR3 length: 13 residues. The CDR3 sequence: CASSTRGVHGYTF. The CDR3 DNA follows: TGCGCCAGCAGCACCAGGGGAGTGCATGGCTACACCTTC.

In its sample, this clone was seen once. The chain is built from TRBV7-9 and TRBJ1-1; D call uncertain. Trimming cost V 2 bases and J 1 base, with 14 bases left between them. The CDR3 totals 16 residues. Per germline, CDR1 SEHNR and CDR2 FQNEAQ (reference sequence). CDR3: CASSLSRASWNTEAFF. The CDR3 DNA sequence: TGTGCCAGCAGCTTATCGAGGGCTTCTTGGAACACTGAAGCTTTCTTT.

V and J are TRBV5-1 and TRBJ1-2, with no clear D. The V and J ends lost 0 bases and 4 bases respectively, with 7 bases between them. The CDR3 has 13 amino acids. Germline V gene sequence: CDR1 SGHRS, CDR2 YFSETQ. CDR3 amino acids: CASSLEKAYGYTF. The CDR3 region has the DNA TGCGCCAGCAGCTTGGAAAAAGCCTATGGCTACACCTTC.